The sequence of this T cell receptor beta chain was determined in a study of blood T cell repertoires in COVID-19. Study-wide context: Specimens from acute and convalescent COVID-19 originated in the United States, Italy and Spain.

This CDR3 contains 13 residues. The germline CDR1 and CDR2 sequences are SGHVS and FQNEAQ. Trimming took 5 bases from V and 8 from J, leaving 15 bases between them. TCRdb's copy holds only in-frame clones and misses some; the assay was immunoSEQ multiplex PCR. In the table there are a few hundred thousand clones, approximately 84% of which are singletons. Sequencing was performed on peripheral blood. The chain employs TRBV7-8 and TRBJ1-2; no definite D call. The clonotype was recovered from a man between 40 and 49 years old with acute or convalescent COVID-19. CDR3 DNA: TGTGCCAGCAGCCGGACTCTACTGGAGGGCTACACCTTC. The encoded protein is CASSRTLLEGYTF.